Shown below are 7 T cell receptor beta chains from a single sample sequenced in a study of OX40 agonist ivuxolimab in advanced cancers. The method was immunoSEQ multiplex PCR; TCRdb's version includes in-frame clones alone and lacks a portion of them. The repertoire consists of about 40,000 clones, with around 89% occurring once and the leading ten covering roughly 4.5%. The material was CD4+ or CD8+ T cells sorted from blood, obtained in a trial of the OX40 agonist ivuxolimab. The receptors come from an adult with an advanced solid tumor such as melanoma, head and neck, liver or kidney cancer.

The chain carries TRBV11-2 and TRBJ2-1, with 8 bases matching TRBD1. The trim removed 5 bases at V and 7 bases at J, leaving 7 bases unmatched. This CDR3 has 14 amino acids. Per the germline V gene, CDR1 is SGHAT and CDR2 is FQNNGV. The CDR3: CASSPVTGGNEQFF. The CDR3 DNA reads as TGTGCCAGCAGCCCTGTCACAGGGGGGAATGAGCAGTTCTTC. The full variable domain, its missing parts supplied by reference TRBV11-2 and TRBJ2-1, is EAGVAQSPRYKIIEKRQSVAFWCNPISGHATLYWYQQILGQGPKLLIQFQNNGVVDDSQLPKDRFSAERLKGVDSTLKIQPAKLEDSAVYLCASSPVTGGNEQFFGPGTRLTVL.

The chain recombines TRBV30 with TRBJ1-2; weak D call: TRBD1 (6 bases). The germline V gene encodes CDR1 GTSNPN and CDR2 SVGIG (reference sequence). This CDR3 is built from 11 residues. V dropped 5 bases and J dropped 8 bases, with 12 bases sitting between them. CDR3 amino acids: CAWYRERGYTF. The DNA of the CDR3 is TGTGCCTGGTACAGGGAACGAGGCTACACCTTC.

The gene calls are TRBV19 and TRBJ2-6, with no clear D. CDR3 length equals 16 residues. V lost 6 bases to trimming and J lost 0 bases, with 12 bases between them. From germline, CDR1 is LNHDA and CDR2 SQIVND (reference sequence). The CDR3: CASSQSSFSGANVLTF. The CDR3 DNA is TGTGCCAGTAGCCAAAGTAGCTTCTCTGGGGCCAACGTCCTGACTTTC.

The chain recombines TRBV6-6 with TRBJ1-5; D perhaps matches TRBD1 (5 bases). Germline lookup yields CDR1 MNHNY and CDR2 SVGAGI (reference sequence). CDR3 length: 14 residues. Deletions cut 6 bases from V and 1 base from J, with 10 bases between. The CDR3 is CASRGDGSNQPQHF. CDR3 in DNA: TGTGCCAGCAGAGGGGACGGAAGCAATCAGCCCCAGCATTTT.

The J gene is TRBJ1-1, the V gene TRBV11-3, with unresolved D. This CDR3 has 14 residues. V lost 5 bases, J lost 11 bases, and 21 bases lay in between. CDR1 and CDR2 (germline): SGHNT, YENEEA. The CDR3 DNA reads as TGTGCCAGCAGCCGCGACATGGACCTGAAGTTTGCTTTCTTT. It codes for CASSRDMDLKFAFF.

The chain combines TRBV7-9 with TRBJ2-1, with D possibly matching TRBD2 (6 bases). Germline V gene data show CDR1 as SEHNR and CDR2 as FQNEAQ (reference sequence). Trimming left V 4 bases short and J 10 bases short, with 17 bases between. The CDR3 sequence is 14 residues long. The CDR3 spells CASSSLARFDEQFF. The CDR3, as DNA: TGTGCCAGCAGCTCTCTAGCGAGGTTCGACGAGCAGTTCTTC.

The J gene is TRBJ2-1, the V gene TRBV2; 7 nucleotides match TRBD2. Germline-derived CDR1 and CDR2 are SNHLY and FYNNEI. The CDR3 loop spans 13 amino acids. The V segment lost 11 bases and the J segment 2 bases; nucleotides outside the gene matches: 6. DNA for the CDR3: TGTGCCGGTGGGAGGGAGACCTACAATGAGCAGTTCTTC. Protein product: CAGGRETYNEQFF.